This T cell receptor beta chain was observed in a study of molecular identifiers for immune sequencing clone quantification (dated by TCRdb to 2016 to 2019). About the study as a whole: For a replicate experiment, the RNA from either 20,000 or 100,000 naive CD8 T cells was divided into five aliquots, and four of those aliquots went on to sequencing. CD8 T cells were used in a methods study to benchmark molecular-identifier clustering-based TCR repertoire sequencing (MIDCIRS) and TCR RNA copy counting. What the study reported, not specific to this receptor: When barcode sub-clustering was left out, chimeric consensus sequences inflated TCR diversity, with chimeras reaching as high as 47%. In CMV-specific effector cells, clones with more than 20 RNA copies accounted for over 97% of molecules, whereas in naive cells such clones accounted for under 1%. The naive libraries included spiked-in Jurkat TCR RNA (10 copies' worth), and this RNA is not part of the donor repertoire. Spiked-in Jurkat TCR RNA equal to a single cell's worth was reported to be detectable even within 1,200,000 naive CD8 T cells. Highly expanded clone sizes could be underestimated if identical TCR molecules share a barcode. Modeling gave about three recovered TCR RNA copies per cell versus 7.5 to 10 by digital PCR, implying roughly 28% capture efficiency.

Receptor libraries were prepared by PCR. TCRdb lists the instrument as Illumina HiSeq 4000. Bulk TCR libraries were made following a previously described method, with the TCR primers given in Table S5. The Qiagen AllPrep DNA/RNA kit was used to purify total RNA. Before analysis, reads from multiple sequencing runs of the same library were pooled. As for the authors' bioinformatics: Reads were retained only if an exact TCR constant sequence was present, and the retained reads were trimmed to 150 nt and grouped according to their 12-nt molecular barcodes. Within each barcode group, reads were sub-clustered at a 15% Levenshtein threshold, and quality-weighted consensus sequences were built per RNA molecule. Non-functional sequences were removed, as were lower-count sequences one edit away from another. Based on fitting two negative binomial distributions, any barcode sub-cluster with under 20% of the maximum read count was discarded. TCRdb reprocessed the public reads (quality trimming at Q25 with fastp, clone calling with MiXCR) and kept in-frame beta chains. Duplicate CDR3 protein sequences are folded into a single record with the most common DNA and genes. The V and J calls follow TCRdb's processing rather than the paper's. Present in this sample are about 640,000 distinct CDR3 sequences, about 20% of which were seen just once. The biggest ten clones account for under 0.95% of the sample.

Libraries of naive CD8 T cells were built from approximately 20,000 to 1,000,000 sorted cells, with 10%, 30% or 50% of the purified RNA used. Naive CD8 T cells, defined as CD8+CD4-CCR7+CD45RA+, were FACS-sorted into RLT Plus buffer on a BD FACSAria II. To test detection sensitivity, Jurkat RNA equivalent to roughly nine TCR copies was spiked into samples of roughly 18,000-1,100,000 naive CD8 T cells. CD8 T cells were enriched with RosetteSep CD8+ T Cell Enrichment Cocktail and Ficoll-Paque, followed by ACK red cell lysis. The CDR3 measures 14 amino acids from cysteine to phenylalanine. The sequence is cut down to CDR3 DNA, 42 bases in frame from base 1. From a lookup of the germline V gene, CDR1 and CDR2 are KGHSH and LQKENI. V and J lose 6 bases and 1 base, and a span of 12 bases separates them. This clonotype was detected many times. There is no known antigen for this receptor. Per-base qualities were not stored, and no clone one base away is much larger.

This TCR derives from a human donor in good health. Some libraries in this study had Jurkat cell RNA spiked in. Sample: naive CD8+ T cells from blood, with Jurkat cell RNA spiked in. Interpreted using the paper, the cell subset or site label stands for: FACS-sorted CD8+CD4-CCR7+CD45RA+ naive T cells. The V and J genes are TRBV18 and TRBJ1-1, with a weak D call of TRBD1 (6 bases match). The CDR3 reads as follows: CASSPGQRNTEAFF. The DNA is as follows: TGTGCCAGCTCGCCCGGACAGAGGAACACTGAAGCTTTCTTT.